One and the same sample provided the 19 T cell receptor beta chains below, sequenced in a study of blood T cell repertoires in COVID-19. Here immunoSEQ multiplex PCR was the method, and the copy in TCRdb shows in-frame clones only, minus some. The table includes about 46,000 clones, 80% to 90% detected once. Specimen: peripheral blood. Receptor source: a woman aged 80 or over with COVID-19, enrolled during active disease.

The rearrangement joins TRBV20-1 to TRBJ1-1, with D hard to call. V was clipped by 3 bases and J by 1 base, with 6 bases between them. The CDR3 contains 12 residues. Germline loops: CDR1 DFQATT, CDR2 SNEGSKA (reference sequence). In DNA, the CDR3 is TGCAGTGCTAGTCCGGGGAACACTGAAGCTTTCTTT. Protein: CSASPGNTEAFF.

This sequence joins TRBV3-1 (or the pseudogene TRBV3-2) and TRBJ2-7; the match to TRBD1 covers 10 bases. V was pared by 1 base and J by 4 bases, with 4 bases of the junction left unmatched. CDR1 LGHDT and CDR2 YNNKEL come from the germline V gene (reference sequence). The CDR3 extends over 15 amino acids. Here the CDR3 reads CASSQGDRGHYEQYF. The CDR3 DNA reads as TGTGCCAGCAGCCAAGGGGACAGGGGCCATTACGAGCAGTACTTC.

This clone was found once. The gene calls are TRBV2 and TRBJ1-4; 9 bases are shared with TRBD1. Germline-derived CDR1 and CDR2 are SNHLY and FYNNEI. This CDR3 comprises 14 residues. V gave up 5 bases and J gave up 8 bases; unmatched junction bases: 6. The CDR3 DNA reads as TGTGCCAGCAGTTCCGGGACAGGGAGGGAAAAACTGTTTTTT. As protein: CASSSGTGREKLFF.

This clone was seen a single time. This chain joins TRBV7-9 and TRBJ2-2; D call uncertain. This CDR3 region has 14 residues. Germline CDR1 SEHNR, CDR2 FQNEAQ (reference sequence). V was clipped by 1 base and J by 5 bases, with 8 bases between them. The CDR3 region has the DNA TGTGCCAGCAGCTTAGAGCTTCTAACCGGGGAGCTGTTTTTT. This sequence encodes CASSLELLTGELFF.

J is TRBJ2-3 and V is TRBV5-4; 8 bases match TRBD2. CDR3 length equals 15 residues. Germline CDR1 SGHNT, CDR2 YYREEE (reference sequence). The V gene end was trimmed by 0 bases and the J gene end by 4 bases; junction bases not matched to a gene: 4. CDR3 in DNA: TGTGCCAGCAGCTTGGCCGGGGGGGCCCCAGATACGCAGTATTTT. Protein: CASSLAGGAPDTQYF.

The genes are TRBV7-6 and TRBJ2-5; D may be TRBD2 (6 bases). The ends were cut back, 9 bases at V and 4 bases at J, with 18 bases in the middle. CDR3 length: 14 residues. Germline V gives CDR1 SGHVS, CDR2 FNYEAQ. The CDR3 DNA reads TGTGCCAGTAACCGGGACTCTCTAGGAGAGACCCAGTACTTC. Translating it yields CASNRDSLGETQYF.

The rearrangement uses TRBV5-4 and TRBJ2-3; a possible D gene is TRBD1 (6 bases). The CDR3 runs 15 residues. Between the trimmed V and J ends, which lost 6 bases and 6 bases, there was a span of 20 bases. Germline CDR1 is SGHNT and CDR2 is YYREEE (reference sequence). This chain's CDR3 is CASTMTGLGTDTQYF. CDR3 bases: TGTGCCAGCACCATGACAGGTCTCGGAACGGATACGCAGTATTTT.

This clone was counted many times. V gene TRBV6-2 or TRBV6-3 combines with J gene TRBJ2-2, with D tentatively TRBD2 (6 bases). Germline CDR1 is MNHEY and CDR2 is SVGEGT. Trimming cost V 6 bases and J 3 bases, with 20 bases left between them. The length of the CDR3 is 17 residues. The CDR3 loop is CASSQARGSRYTGELFF. The CDR3 coding sequence is TGTGCCAGCAGCCAGGCCCGGGGGAGTAGGTACACCGGGGAGCTGTTTTTT.

The chain has TRBV27 and TRBJ1-3; 7 positions match TRBD1. The V gene's germline CDR1 is MNHEY and CDR2 SMNVEV (reference sequence). V lost 5 bases to trimming and J lost 0 bases; unmatched junction nucleotides: 22. The CDR3 totals 21 residues. The CDR3 bases are TGTGCCAGCAGTCCTTCCCCCCCGGGACAGCTACTAATTAGCTCTGGAAACACCATATATTTT. This translates into CASSPSPPGQLLISSGNTIYF.

The chain joins TRBV7-9 to TRBJ2-5; D is ambiguous. Deletions cut 5 bases from V and 4 bases from J, with 11 bases between. Germline CDR1 SEHNR, CDR2 FQNEAQ (reference sequence). The length of the CDR3 is 13 residues. The CDR3, as DNA: TGTGCCAGCAGCGTCGGGTTGATAGAGACCCAGTACTTC. It yields the protein CASSVGLIETQYF. Full variable domain (remainder filled in from reference TRBV7-9 and TRBJ2-5): DTGVSQNPRHKITKRGQNVTFRCDPISEHNRLYWYRQTLGQGPEFLTYFQNEAQLEKSRLLSDRFSAERPKGSFSTLEIQRTEQGDSAMYLCASSVGLIETQYFGPGTRLLVL.

The chain joins TRBV2 to TRBJ2-4; D gene uncertain. This CDR3 is 13 amino acids long. From germline, CDR1 is SNHLY and CDR2 FYNNEI. V was clipped by 8 bases and J by 0 bases, with 8 bases between them. The CDR3 DNA reads as TGTGCCAGCCAGATTGTAGCCAAAAACATTCAGTACTTC. It specifies CASQIVAKNIQYF.

The rearrangement uses TRBV5-3 and TRBJ2-3; 11 bases are a match to TRBD2. TRBV5-3 is flagged as an ORF with uncertain function. With 3 bases clipped from V and 5 bases from J, the junction kept 5 bases outside the gene matches. The length of the CDR3 is 15 residues. The CDR3 coding sequence is TGTGCCAGAAGCTCCGGGACTAGCGGAAAAGATACGCAGTATTTT. It yields the protein CARSSGTSGKDTQYF.

This chain connects TRBV7-2 to TRBJ2-1; 11 bases align to TRBD2. Germline CDR1 SGHTA, CDR2 FQGNSA. V gave up 5 bases and J gave up 7 bases; unmatched junction bases: 7. This CDR3 spans 15 amino acids. CDR3 DNA sequence: TGTGCCAGCAGCCTAACGGGGACTAGCGGAAATGAGCAGTTCTTC. It yields the protein CASSLTGTSGNEQFF.

CDR3 nucleotide sequence: TGTGCCAGCTCACCGACAGTAGAGTCACCCCTCCACTTT. It is translated as CASSPTVESPLHF. The V call is TRBV18, the J call TRBJ1-6; weak D call: TRBD1 (5 bases). The germline V and J ends were trimmed by 3 bases and 10 bases, with 10 bases remaining between them. Germline-derived CDR1 and CDR2 are KGHSH and LQKENI. This CDR3 is 13 amino acids long.

The V and J genes are TRBV6-5 and TRBJ2-1; 10 nucleotides line up with TRBD2. The V gene's germline CDR1 is MNHEY and CDR2 SVGAGI. This CDR3 contains 16 residues. The ends lost 2 bases at V and 3 bases at J; junction bases unmatched: 4. DNA of the CDR3: TGTGCCAGCAGTTACGGGGTAGCGGGAGGCTACAATGAGCAGTTCTTC. It is translated as CASSYGVAGGYNEQFF.

This chain connects TRBV11-3 to TRBJ2-1, with 8 bases matching TRBD2. Germline CDR1 SGHNT, CDR2 YENEEA. This CDR3 is 13 amino acids long. Germline trimming cut 8 bases from V and 9 bases from J; bases unmatched to any gene: 9. This chain's CDR3 is CASSIGLAGEQFF. In DNA form, the CDR3 reads TGTGCCAGCTCCATAGGACTAGCCGGTGAGCAGTTCTTC.

The chain recombines TRBV5-4 with TRBJ2-7, with TRBD2 matching 12 bases. Germline-derived CDR1 and CDR2 are SGHNT and YYREEE (reference sequence). The V segment lost 1 base and the J segment 6 bases; nucleotides outside the gene matches: 5. This CDR3 comprises 15 residues. In DNA, the CDR3 is TGTGCCAGCAGCTTGCCCCTAGCGGGAGGGACCGAGCAGTACTTC. As protein: CASSLPLAGGTEQYF.

CDR3 DNA: TGTGCCAGCTCACCCAGCACTGAAGCTTTCTTT. Its protein product is CASSPSTEAFF. The chain couples TRBV18 to TRBJ1-1; D unclear. With 3 bases removed from V and 4 bases from J, the gap between germline ends came to 3 bases. CDR3 size: 11 residues. Germline assignment: CDR1 KGHSH and CDR2 LQKENI.

This clone was seen a handful of times. V and J are TRBV7-9 and TRBJ2-7, with 8 bases matching TRBD1. V was clipped by 7 bases and J by 1 base; unmatched bases: 3. CDR3 length equals 13 residues. Per germline, CDR1 SEHNR and CDR2 FQNEAQ (reference sequence). DNA for the CDR3: TGTGCCAGCACCCAGGGGGCGTCCTACGAGCAGTACTTC. Translation: CASTQGASYEQYF.